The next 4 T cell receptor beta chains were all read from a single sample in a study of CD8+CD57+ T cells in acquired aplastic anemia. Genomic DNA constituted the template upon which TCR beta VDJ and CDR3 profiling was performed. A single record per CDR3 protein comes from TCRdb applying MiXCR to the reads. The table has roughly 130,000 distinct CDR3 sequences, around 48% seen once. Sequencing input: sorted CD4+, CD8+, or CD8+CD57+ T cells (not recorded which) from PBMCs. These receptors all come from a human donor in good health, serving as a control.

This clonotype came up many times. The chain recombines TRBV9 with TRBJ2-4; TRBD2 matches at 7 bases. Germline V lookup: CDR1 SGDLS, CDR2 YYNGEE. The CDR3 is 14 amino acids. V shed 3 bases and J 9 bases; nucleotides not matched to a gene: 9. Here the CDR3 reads CASSAGRTGGIQYF. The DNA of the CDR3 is TGTGCCAGCAGCGCCGGACGGACGGGAGGCATTCAGTACTTC.

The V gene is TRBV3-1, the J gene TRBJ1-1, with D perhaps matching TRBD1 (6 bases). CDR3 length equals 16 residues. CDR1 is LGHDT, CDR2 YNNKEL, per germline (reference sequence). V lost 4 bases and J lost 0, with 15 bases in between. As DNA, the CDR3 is TGTGCCAGCAGCCCCCGGGACACTAATTTGAACACTGAAGCTTTCTTT. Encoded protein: CASSPRDTNLNTEAFF.

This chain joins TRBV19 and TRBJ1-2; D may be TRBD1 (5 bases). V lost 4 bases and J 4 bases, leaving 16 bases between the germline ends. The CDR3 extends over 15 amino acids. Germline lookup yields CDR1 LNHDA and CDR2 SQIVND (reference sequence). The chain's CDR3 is CASSTGQIALYGYTF. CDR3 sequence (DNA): TGTGCCAGTAGTACGGGGCAGATCGCTCTCTATGGCTACACCTTC.

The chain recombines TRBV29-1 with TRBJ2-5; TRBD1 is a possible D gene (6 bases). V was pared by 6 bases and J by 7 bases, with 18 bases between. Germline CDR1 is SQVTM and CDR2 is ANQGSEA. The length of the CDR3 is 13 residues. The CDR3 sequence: CSVETTGLGTQYF. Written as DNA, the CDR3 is TGCAGCGTAGAGACCACAGGGTTAGGGACCCAGTACTTC.